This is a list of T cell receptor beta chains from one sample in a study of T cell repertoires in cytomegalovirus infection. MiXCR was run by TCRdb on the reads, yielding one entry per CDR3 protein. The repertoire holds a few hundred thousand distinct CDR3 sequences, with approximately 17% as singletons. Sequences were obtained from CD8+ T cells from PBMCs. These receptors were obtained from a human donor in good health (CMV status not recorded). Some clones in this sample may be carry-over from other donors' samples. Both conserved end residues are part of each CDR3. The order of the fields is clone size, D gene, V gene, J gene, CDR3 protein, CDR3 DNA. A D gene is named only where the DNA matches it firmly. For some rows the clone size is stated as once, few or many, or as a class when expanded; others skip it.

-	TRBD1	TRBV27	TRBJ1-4	CASSKTGALGEKLFF	TGTGCCAGCAGTAAAACAGGGGCCCTCGGGGAAAAACTGTTTTTT
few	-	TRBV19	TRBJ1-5	CASRTWGLTISNQPQHF	TGTGCCAGTAGGACTTGGGGGCTTACGATAAGCAATCAGCCCCAGCATTTT
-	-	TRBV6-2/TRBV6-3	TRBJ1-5	CASSVGVGNQPQHF	TGTGCCAGCAGTGTTGGGGTAGGCAATCAGCCCCAGCATTTT
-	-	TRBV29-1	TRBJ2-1	CSVEDSLSSYNEQFF	TGCAGCGTTGAGGACAGCCTGAGCTCCTACAATGAGCAGTTCTTC
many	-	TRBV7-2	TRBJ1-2	CASSFSDYYGYTF	TGTGCCAGCAGCTTTAGCGATTACTATGGCTACACCTTC
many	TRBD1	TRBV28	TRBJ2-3	CASSLDRGITDTQYF	TGTGCCAGCAGCCTAGACAGGGGGATCACAGATACGCAGTATTTT
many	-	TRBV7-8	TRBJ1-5	CASSFFNQPQHF	TGTGCCAGCAGCTTCTTTAACCAGCCCCAGCATTTT
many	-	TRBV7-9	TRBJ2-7	CASSLESYEQYF	TGTGCCAGCAGCTTAGAGTCCTACGAGCAGTACTTC
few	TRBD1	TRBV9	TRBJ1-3	CASSATGVSGNTIYF	TGTGCCAGCAGCGCGACAGGGGTCTCTGGAAACACCATATATTTT
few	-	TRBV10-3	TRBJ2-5	CAISDRGQETQYF	TGTGCCATCAGTGATCGGGGCCAAGAGACCCAGTACTTC
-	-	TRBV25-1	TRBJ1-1	CASRKDGEKGYRAFF	TGTGCCAGCAGAAAGGATGGAGAAAAGGGGTATAGGGCTTTCTTT